Listed below are T cell receptor beta chains from one sample, sequenced in a study of neoadjuvant anti-PD-1 for oral cavity cancer. This table comes from immunoSEQ multiplex PCR, and its TCRdb copy is limited to in-frame clones, with some not included. The sample has tens of thousands of clones; under 85% are singletons. The source material was PBMCs, sampled before nivolumab (anti-PD-1) treatment. The source of these receptors is a person between 40 and 80 years old with oral cavity squamous cell carcinoma. Both conserved end residues are part of each CDR3. D genes are given only for firm matches. The size of a clone is reported for some rows only, either as once, few or many, or as a class for expanded clones.

J | V | D | size | DNA | CDR3
TRBJ2-4 | TRBV6-5 | TRBD1 | . | TGTGCCAGCAGTTCCAACTCCGGGACAGGGACTCAGTACTTC | CASSSNSGTGTQYF
TRBJ2-7 | TRBV28 | TRBD1 | few | TGTGCCAGCAGTTCCTTTACAGGGGTGCGGTACGAGCAGTACTTC | CASSSFTGVRYEQYF
TRBJ2-7 | TRBV5-1 | . | . | TGCGCCAGCAGCTTGGCTGGACAGATCTACGAGCAGTACTTC | CASSLAGQIYEQYF
TRBJ2-1 | TRBV6-1 | . | . | TGTGCCAGCAGTCTTGCTAGGGGTGAGCAGTTCTTC | CASSLARGEQFF
TRBJ1-4 | TRBV9 | TRBD1 | . | TGTGCCAGCAGCGGGCGGGACAGAAATGAAAAACTGTTTTTT | CASSGRDRNEKLFF
TRBJ2-5 | TRBV11-2 | . | . | TGTGCCAGCAGCCCCGAGTCCCCCTGGGCCCAAGAGACCCAGTACTTC | CASSPESPWAQETQYF
TRBJ1-4 | TRBV15 | TRBD1 | few | TGTGCCACCAGCAGAGAGCGGGACAGTACTAATGAAAAACTGTTTTTT | CATSRERDSTNEKLFF
TRBJ2-4 | TRBV16 | TRBD1 | . | TGTGCCAGCAGCCAAGACAGGGGGATGGGTGACATTCAGTACTTC | CASSQDRGMGDIQYF
TRBJ1-2 | TRBV29-1 | . | . | TGCAGCGTTAGCACACCCGGCGGCTACACCTTC | CSVSTPGGYTF
TRBJ2-2 | TRBV6-5 | TRBD1 | . | TGTGCCAGCAGCTCCGGACAGGGGGCTACCGGGGAGCTGTTTTTT | CASSSGQGATGELFF
TRBJ2-7 | TRBV30 | . | once | TGTGCCTGGAACCCGACAGTTCCCTCCTACGAGCAGTACTTC | CAWNPTVPSYEQYF
TRBJ2-1 | TRBV5-1 | . | . | TGCGCCAGCAGCTCTAACAGGGTCTACAATGAGCAGTTCTTC | CASSSNRVYNEQFF
TRBJ2-3 | TRBV5-6 | . | . | TGTGCCAGCGGGGACTCCCCGAGCACAGATACGCAGTATTTT | CASGDSPSTDTQYF
TRBJ2-5 | TRBV5-1 | . | once | TGCGCCAGCAGCGGGGGGACACGAGAGACCCAGTACTTC | CASSGGTRETQYF
TRBJ2-1 | TRBV13 | TRBD1 | . | TGTGCCAGCAGCACACAGGGGCCCGACAATGAGCAGTTCTTC | CASSTQGPDNEQFF
TRBJ2-7 | TRBV28 | . | . | TGTGCCAGCACCCCTTGGGCCGCATCCTACGAGCAGTACTTC | CASTPWAASYEQYF
TRBJ1-2 | TRBV4-1 | . | . | TGCGCCAGCAGCCAAGATTGGACGGACTATGGCTACACCTTC | CASSQDWTDYGYTF
TRBJ2-1 | TRBV30 | . | . | TGTGCCTGGAGTCCACTGTACAATGAGCAGTTCTTC | CAWSPLYNEQFF
TRBJ2-1 | TRBV6-5 | . | . | TGTGCCAGCAGTTATCAGGACTCGATCTACAATGAGCAGTTCTTC | CASSYQDSIYNEQFF
TRBJ2-7 | TRBV5-6 | . | . | TGTGCCAGCAGCTTGCCCACAGGAACCTACGAGCAGTACTTC | CASSLPTGTYEQYF
TRBJ2-7 | TRBV6-6 | . | . | TGTGCCAGCAGTTACTCGATGTGGGGAAAGTCGGGCGAGCAGTACTTC | CASSYSMWGKSGEQYF
TRBJ1-4 | TRBV6-6 | . | . | TGTGCCAGCAGTCCGACAGGACCTAATGAAAAACTGTTTTTT | CASSPTGPNEKLFF
TRBJ2-7 | TRBV7-8 | . | . | TGTGCCAGCAGCTTAACGAAGGCGGCCTACGAGCAGTACTTC | CASSLTKAAYEQYF
TRBJ1-2 | TRBV10-3 | . | . | TGTGCCATCAGGGGTTCCGCCAGGACGGGAGGCTACACCTTC | CAIRGSARTGGYTF
TRBJ2-7 | TRBV6-1 | . | . | TGTGCCAGCAGTGAACAGCAGACTCTCTACGAGCAGTACTTC | CASSEQQTLYEQYF
TRBJ1-4 | TRBV2 | . | few | TGTGCCAGCAGACGAAAACCCTGGGAAGTGGATGAAAAACTGTTTTTT | CASRRKPWEVDEKLFF
TRBJ2-5 | TRBV27 | . | once | TGTGCCAGCAGTGCCGACAGGGGAGGGGCCCAGTACTTC | CASSADRGGAQYF
TRBJ2-7 | TRBV29-1 | TRBD1 | . | TGCAGCGCCACGGGACAGGGGCGCCTAGAGCAGTACTTC | CSATGQGRLEQYF
TRBJ2-5 | TRBV13 | . | . | TGTGCCAGCAGCTTAAGTGCGGCTGCGTACCAAGAGACCCAGTACTTC | CASSLSAAAYQETQYF
TRBJ2-7 | TRBV4-1 | . | . | TGCGCCAGCAGCCCGCGAGGTCCGGAGAACGAGCAGTACTTC | CASSPRGPENEQYF
TRBJ2-1 | TRBV7-6 | TRBD2 | . | TGTGCCAGCAGCTTAGCTGGAGCGGGAGGGTACAATGAGCAGTTCTTC | CASSLAGAGGYNEQFF
TRBJ1-1 | TRBV7-9 | TRBD1 | few | TGTGCCAGCAGCCTTGGGACAGAAGCTGAAGCTTTCTTT | CASSLGTEAEAFF
TRBJ2-7 | TRBV5-4 | TRBD1 | . | TGTGCCAGCAGCTCGGACAGGGAATCCTACGAGCAGTACTTC | CASSSDRESYEQYF
TRBJ2-7 | TRBV2 | TRBD2 | . | TGTGCCAGCAGTGACAGTAGCGGGAGCTCCTACGAGCAGTACTTC | CASSDSSGSSYEQYF
TRBJ1-5 | TRBV5-1 | . | . | TGCGCCAGCAGCCTGGACTTTAGCAATCAGCCCCAGCATTTT | CASSLDFSNQPQHF
TRBJ1-1 | TRBV29-1 | TRBD1 | . | TGCAGCACAAGGACAGGGAGGTCGGACACTGAAGCTTTCTTT | CSTRTGRSDTEAFF
TRBJ1-1 | TRBV19 | . | . | TGTGCCAGTAGTAGCAGGGGACTGCTCGGGTCTATGAACACTGAAGCTTTCTTT | CASSSRGLLGSMNTEAFF
TRBJ2-6 | TRBV27 | . | . | TGTGCCAGCAGCCCTTTGGGCTCTGGGGCCAACGTCCTGACTTTC | CASSPLGSGANVLTF
TRBJ2-3 | TRBV30 | TRBD2 | . | TGTGCCTCCACATCCGGGAGGCTGGATACGCAGTATTTT | CASTSGRLDTQYF
TRBJ2-7 | TRBV27 | . | . | TGTGCCAGCCCCGCCTGGGGGGACACCAACGAGCAGTACTTC | CASPAWGDTNEQYF
TRBJ1-1 | TRBV5-1 | . | . | TGCGCCAGCAGCTTGTACAGGGCGAACACTGAAGCTTTCTTT | CASSLYRANTEAFF